The rows below give T cell receptor beta chains drawn from one sample of a study of blood T cell repertoires in COVID-19. TCRdb's copy holds only in-frame clones and misses some; the assay was immunoSEQ multiplex PCR. The sample records hundreds of thousands of clones, roughly nine tenths being singletons. Material: PBMCs or T cells enriched from blood (not recorded which). The receptors were gathered from a woman in her thirties who had recovered from COVID-19. The CDR3 runs from the conserved cysteine through the conserved F or W. D genes are given only for firm matches.

J gene,D gene,V gene,CDR3 protein
TRBJ2-1,TRBD2,TRBV4-1,CASSQEGTSGSKRSYNEQFF
TRBJ2-7,.,TRBV11-2,CASSLISSRGPYEQYF
TRBJ2-1,TRBD2,TRBV28,CASSLPSLAGVTPNEQFF
TRBJ2-3,TRBD1,TRBV7-2,CASSSGQVYTDTQYF
TRBJ1-1,.,TRBV7-9,CASSLSMNTEAFF
TRBJ2-1,.,TRBV4-1,CASSQDGLANLYNEQFF
TRBJ1-5,.,TRBV19,CASSIWMGRGRQPQHF
TRBJ1-4,.,TRBV29-1,CSVTTTGGSREKLFF
TRBJ2-6,TRBD2,TRBV30,CAWTPGGFGANVLTF
TRBJ1-5,.,TRBV29-1,CSPGRGNQPQHF
TRBJ2-3,TRBD1,TRBV4-3,CASSPGTEHTDTQYF
TRBJ2-1,TRBD1,TRBV19,CASSRTGYNEQFF
TRBJ2-2,TRBD2,TRBV19,CASSATPRGEGELFF
TRBJ2-7,TRBD1,TRBV4-1,CASSRSTVGQAYEQYF
TRBJ2-1,TRBD1,TRBV4-1,CASSQSPDTGGYNEQFF
TRBJ2-3,.,TRBV7-9,CASSRGVTSGEGTDTQYF
TRBJ2-7,.,TRBV10-3,CAIRKEQHLNGEQYF
TRBJ2-1,TRBD2,TRBV2,CASRTLAGERNEQFF
TRBJ1-6,TRBD1,TRBV5-6,CASSPGRGLISPLHF
TRBJ2-5,TRBD1,TRBV5-5,CASSSDRGQETQYF
TRBJ2-7,TRBD2,TRBV11-1,CASSQLAGGYSYEQYF
TRBJ2-5,.,TRBV7-6,CASSLVEETQYF
TRBJ1-5,.,TRBV7-2,CASSPQDRNQPQHF
TRBJ2-1,.,TRBV19,CASNKAPGPLAWNNEQFF
TRBJ1-4,.,TRBV25-1,CASSEQDNLEKLFF
TRBJ1-2,.,TRBV27,CASSLKSGDFYGYTF
TRBJ2-1,TRBD2,TRBV3-1/TRBV3-2,CASSRSGLARINEQFF
TRBJ1-3,TRBD1,TRBV3-1/TRBV3-2,CASSPLDRGLGNTIYF
TRBJ1-2,TRBD1,TRBV25-1,CASTPQGAGGYGYTF
TRBJ2-1,TRBD2,TRBV29-1,CSVGIAGGDNEQFF
TRBJ2-5,TRBD1,TRBV30,CAWSLTGQETQYF
TRBJ2-2,TRBD1,TRBV4-1,CASRTGTGGVSGELFF
TRBJ2-1,.,TRBV11-2,CASSLDSLGNSGDYNEQFF
TRBJ1-3,TRBD1,TRBV10-3,CATRRDRAGNTIYF
TRBJ2-5,TRBD1,TRBV11-2,CASSIGTGRFQETQYF
TRBJ1-1,.,TRBV6-5,CASTRGRLNTEAFF
TRBJ2-5,TRBD2,TRBV19,CASSYGGETQYF
TRBJ1-1,.,TRBV6-5,CASSYGGKSAAFF
TRBJ2-1,.,TRBV11-3,CASSFWLIEQFF
TRBJ1-2,.,TRBV6-5,CASSYSYFVDGYTF
TRBJ1-5,TRBD1,TRBV19,CASSFRGDRGMGPQHF
TRBJ2-1,TRBD2,TRBV4-1,CASSQGDLAGVSYNEQFF
TRBJ2-5,.,TRBV7-2,CASRPGGPGETQYF
TRBJ2-1,.,TRBV11-2,CASSYQAAAYNEQFF
TRBJ1-2,.,TRBV18,CASSPGGGHNLNYGYTF
TRBJ1-3,.,TRBV5-1,CASSPQGGDTIYF
TRBJ1-1,.,TRBV28,CASTRGGREAEAFF
TRBJ2-7,.,TRBV11-2,CASSLQTAYEQYF
TRBJ1-6,.,TRBV6-1,CASSDREVRDSPLHF
TRBJ2-7,TRBD1,TRBV28,CASSPFAETGYYEQYF
TRBJ2-1,.,TRBV6-5,CASSWAGQEQFF
TRBJ2-1,TRBD1,TRBV4-1,CASSDYRGHPYNEQFF
TRBJ1-2,.,TRBV6-6,CASNIFNYGYTF
TRBJ1-1,TRBD1,TRBV5-1,CASSLQPTGGFGDTEAFF
TRBJ2-4,.,TRBV7-9,CASSSRVGIAKNIQYF
TRBJ2-2,.,TRBV18,CASSPPGTSNTGELFF
TRBJ2-1,.,TRBV9,CASSVALLAGRNNEQFF